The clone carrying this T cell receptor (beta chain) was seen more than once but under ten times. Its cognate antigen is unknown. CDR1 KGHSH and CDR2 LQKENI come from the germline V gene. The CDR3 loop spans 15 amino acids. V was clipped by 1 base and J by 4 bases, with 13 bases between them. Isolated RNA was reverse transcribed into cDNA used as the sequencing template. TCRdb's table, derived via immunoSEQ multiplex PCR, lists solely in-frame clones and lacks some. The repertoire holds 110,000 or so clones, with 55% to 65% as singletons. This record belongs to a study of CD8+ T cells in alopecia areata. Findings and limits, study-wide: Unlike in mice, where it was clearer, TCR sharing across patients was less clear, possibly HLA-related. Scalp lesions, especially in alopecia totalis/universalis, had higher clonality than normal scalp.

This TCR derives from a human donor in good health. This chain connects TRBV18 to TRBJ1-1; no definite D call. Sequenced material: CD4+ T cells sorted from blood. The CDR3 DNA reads TGTGCCAGCTCACCACGTTCGGCTATGGCCACTGAAGCTTTCTTT. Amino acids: CASSPRSAMATEAFF.